The 27 T cell receptor beta chains below were found in one sample sequenced in a study of cytotoxic CD8 clonotypes in ibrutinib-treated CLL. Some clones are missing from TCRdb's copy, which holds only in-frame ones; the method was immunoSEQ multiplex PCR. The table has about 130,000 clones, around 76% seen once; the top ten hold approximately 5.1%. The sequenced sample was PBMCs, obtained after 24 months of ibrutinib treatment. The receptors originated from a human donor with chronic lymphocytic leukemia.

This clone was recorded at least ten times. In the same sample, other DNA sequences code for this CDR3. This chain uses TRBV15 with TRBJ1-5; the D is unclear. The CDR3 covers 12 residues. The V and J ends lost 0 bases and 11 bases respectively, with 8 bases between them. Germline lookup yields CDR1 LNHNV and CDR2 YYDKDF (reference sequence). CDR3: CATSRDLESQHF. CDR3 coding DNA: TGTGCCACCAGCAGAGATTTGGAGTCCCAGCATTTT.

This chain connects TRBV5-4 to TRBJ1-1; no clear D. CDR3 length equals 15 residues. Germline values: CDR1 SGHNT, CDR2 YYREEE (reference sequence). Trimming left V 1 base short and J 0 bases short, with 10 bases between. The CDR3 DNA reads TGTGCCAGCAGCTTGCTTGGGCGGATGAACACTGAAGCTTTCTTT. This translates into CASSLLGRMNTEAFF. Combining the CDR3 with reference TRBV5-4 and TRBJ1-1 gives the whole variable domain ETGVTQSPTHLIKTRGQQVTLRCSSQSGHNTVSWYQQALGQGPQFIFQYYREEENGRGNFPPRFSGLQFPNYSSELNVNALELDDSALYLCASSLLGRMNTEAFFGQGTRLTVV.

CDR3 bases: TGCGCCAGCAGCTTGGGAGGGCTAGCTGGCGGTGAGCAGTTCTTC. Residues: CASSLGGLAGGEQFF. The rearrangement joins TRBV5-1 to TRBJ2-1, with D perhaps TRBD2 (5 bases). Deletions cut 0 bases from V and 9 bases from J, with 16 bases between. CDR1 and CDR2 from the germline V gene are SGHRS and YFSETQ. The CDR3 sequence is 15 residues long.

This clone was detected only a few times. The chain uses TRBV6-6 and TRBJ2-1; possible D gene TRBD1, 6 bases. From germline, CDR1 is MNHNY and CDR2 SVGAGI (reference sequence). The CDR3 is 15 residues long. V dropped 6 bases and J dropped 6 bases, with 18 bases sitting between them. The CDR3, as DNA: TGTGCCAGCAGCCGGGGACACCCGGCCTCCAATGAGCAGTTCTTC. Its translation: CASSRGHPASNEQFF.

This clone has just a few counts. J is TRBJ1-5 and V is TRBV18; D is unclear. The CDR3 has 14 residues. The germline V gene has CDR1 KGHSH and CDR2 LQKENI. Deletions cut 4 bases from V and 0 bases from J, with 7 bases between. CDR3 in DNA: TGTGCCAGCTCACAGACCCATAGCAATCAGCCCCAGCATTTT. Its protein product is CASSQTHSNQPQHF.

Only a few counts were recorded for this clone. The chain has TRBV6-9 and TRBJ2-7; perhaps TRBD2 as D (7 bases). The length of the CDR3 is 14 residues. The V end was cut by 7 bases, the J end by 2 bases, with 15 bases between. The germline CDR1 and CDR2 sequences are MNHGY and SVAAGI. The CDR3 reads CASKGERGAYEQYF. CDR3 sequence (DNA): TGTGCCAGCAAGGGGGAGCGGGGAGCCTACGAGCAGTACTTC.

The genes are TRBV7-6 and TRBJ2-3; 10 bases align to TRBD2. J was trimmed by 4 bases and V by 1 base; bases with no gene match: 2. Germline CDR1 SGHVS, CDR2 FNYEAQ. The CDR3 consists of 15 residues. CDR3 residues: CASSLGTSGADTQYF. The CDR3, as DNA: TGTGCCAGCAGCTTAGGGACTAGCGGCGCAGATACGCAGTATTTT.

This clone was seen only a few times. The gene calls are TRBV11-3 and TRBJ1-1; D gene ambiguous. V lost 0 bases, J lost 1 base, and 6 bases lay in between. CDR1 SGHNT and CDR2 YENEEA come from the germline V gene. The CDR3 extends over 14 amino acids. In nucleotides, the CDR3 is TGTGCCAGCAGCTTAGATGGCGAGAACACTGAAGCTTTCTTT. Protein sequence: CASSLDGENTEAFF.

This rearrangement joins TRBV6-6 to TRBJ2-3; TRBD2 agrees at 9 bases. Germline V CDR1 and CDR2: MNHNY, SVGAGI (reference sequence). The CDR3 has 14 amino acids. V lost 9 bases and J lost 4; bases outside the gene matches: 8. The CDR3 reads CASTLAGPPDTQYF. The CDR3 coding sequence is TGTGCCAGTACCCTAGCGGGGCCCCCAGATACGCAGTATTTT.

This clone was counted once. The V gene is TRBV9, the J gene TRBJ2-1; D unresolved. This CDR3 is 16 amino acids long. The V gene lost 4 bases and the J gene lost 5 bases, with 19 bases spanning the gap. Germline V CDR1 and CDR2: SGDLS, YYNGEE. The CDR3 here is CASSPWTAQSHNEQFF. For the CDR3, the DNA is TGTGCCAGCAGCCCCTGGACCGCCCAAAGTCACAATGAGCAGTTCTTC. The entire variable domain, with the rest obtained from reference TRBV9 and TRBJ2-1, is as follows: DSGVTQTPKHLITATGQRVTLRCSPRSGDLSVYWYQQSLDQGLQFLIQYYNGEERAKGNILERFSAQQFPDLHSELNLSSLELGDSALYFCASSPWTAQSHNEQFFGPGTRLTVL.

The rearrangement links TRBV27 to TRBJ2-2; 9 bases match TRBD1. The CDR3 has 12 amino acids. The V gene end was trimmed by 8 bases and the J gene end by 13 bases; junction bases not matched to a gene: 8. Per the germline V gene, CDR1 is MNHEY and CDR2 is SMNVEV (reference sequence). In nucleotides, the CDR3 is TGTGCCAGCGGCCCGGACAGGGGCGTGCTGTTTTTT. Translation gives CASGPDRGVLFF.

This chain joins TRBV7-3 and TRBJ1-2, with TRBD1 identical over 7 bases. This CDR3 region has 15 residues. The V gene end was trimmed by 5 bases and the J gene end by 4 bases; junction bases not matched to a gene: 10. Germline V CDR1 and CDR2: SGHTA, FQGTGA. CDR3: CASSRGPGQPYGYTF. As DNA, the CDR3 is TGTGCCAGCAGCCGCGGTCCGGGACAGCCCTATGGCTACACCTTC.

This clone was seen just once. The chain couples TRBV5-1 to TRBJ2-2; D is perhaps TRBD2 (6 bases). The CDR3 covers 13 residues. With 3 bases removed from V and 7 bases from J, the gap between germline ends came to 10 bases. Per germline, CDR1 SGHRS and CDR2 YFSETQ. The CDR3 loop is CASSSGDLGELFF. Written as DNA, the CDR3 is TGCGCCAGCAGCTCGGGGGATCTCGGGGAGCTGTTTTTT.

As for this clone: The same CDR3 can be traced to other DNA sequences in this sample. The chain uses TRBV18 and TRBJ2-5; D is unresolved. CDR3 length: 14 amino acids. Germline values: CDR1 KGHSH, CDR2 LQKENI. Trimming shortened V by 2 bases and J by 1 base, and 8 bases separated the two germline ends. CDR3 amino acids: CASSPRTGQETQYF. The DNA for the CDR3 is TGTGCCAGCTCACCAAGGACGGGCCAAGAGACCCAGTACTTC.

CDR3 in amino acids: CASTRQGGPYGYTF. The CDR3 DNA reads as TGTGCCAGCACCCGCCAGGGGGGGCCCTATGGCTACACCTTC. The rearrangement uses TRBV6-1 and TRBJ1-2; 7 bases map to TRBD1. The germline V gene has CDR1 MNHNS and CDR2 SASEGT. This CDR3 has 14 residues. Trimming took 7 bases from V and 4 from J; bases not matched to a gene: 9.

The V call is TRBV28, the J call TRBJ1-5, with D unresolved. The CDR3 has 13 amino acids. Germline CDR1 and CDR2: MDHEN and SYDVKM. V lost 2 bases, J lost 5 bases, and 7 bases lay in between. The CDR3 nucleotides read TGTGCCAGCAGTTTAGTGGGGTATCAGCCCCAGCATTTT. Encoded protein: CASSLVGYQPQHF.

There are many counts of this clone. The chain uses TRBV7-9 and TRBJ2-7; unclear D gene. Germline CDR1 SEHNR, CDR2 FQNEAQ (reference sequence). V lost 5 bases and J lost 6, with 14 bases in between. The CDR3 runs 13 residues. The CDR3 DNA reads TGTGCCAGCAGCCCAAGTGTTGGTGCCGAGCAGTACTTC. This gives the protein CASSPSVGAEQYF.

The sample holds many counts of this clone. V usage is TRBV28 and J usage is TRBJ2-6; either TRBD1 or TRBD2 may fit D (5 bases each). The CDR3 runs to 16 residues. CDR1 and CDR2 from the germline V gene are MDHEN and SYDVKM. Trimming took 2 bases from V and 4 from J, leaving 12 bases between them. For the CDR3, the DNA is TGTGCCAGCAGTTTACCCTGGGGGACCGGGGCCAACGTCCTGACTTTC. Translating gives CASSLPWGTGANVLTF.

This clone was found a few times. This sequence joins TRBV5-4 and TRBJ2-5; 7 nucleotides agree with TRBD1. V lost 4 bases, J lost 5 bases, and 11 bases stayed unmatched. The CDR3 has 15 residues. Germline V gene sequence: CDR1 SGHNT, CDR2 YYREEE (reference sequence). The CDR3 region has the DNA TGTGCCAGCAGCCAGCCCCAGGGGGATGTGGAGACCCAGTACTTC. It codes for CASSQPQGDVETQYF.

The V and J genes are TRBV14 and TRBJ2-5, with D maybe TRBD2 (5 bases). The CDR3 extends over 13 amino acids. Trimming took off 1 base at V and 7 bases at J, with 10 bases between the two ends. Germline V gene data show CDR1 as SGHDN and CDR2 as FVKESK. The CDR3 here is CASSQGPRGTQYF. The CDR3 DNA is TGTGCCAGCAGCCAAGGGCCTCGGGGGACCCAGTACTTC.

V usage is TRBV2 and J usage is TRBJ1-4; TRBD1 matches 7 bases. The germline gives CDR1 SNHLY, CDR2 FYNNEI. Trimming took 7 bases from V and 2 from J; bases not matched to a gene: 4. The CDR3 spans 14 residues. CDR3 coding DNA: TGTGCCAGCACCAACAGGGGCACTAATGAAAAACTGTTTTTT. As protein: CASTNRGTNEKLFF.

V gene TRBV5-4 combines with J gene TRBJ1-1; no firm D call. This CDR3 comprises 15 residues. With 0 bases removed from V and 2 bases from J, the gap between germline ends came to 11 bases. Germline V gene lookup returns CDR1 SGHNT and CDR2 YYREEE (reference sequence). The CDR3 DNA reads TGTGCCAGCAGCTTGGAGGCAGGACCCAACACTGAAGCTTTCTTT. Amino acids: CASSLEAGPNTEAFF. Full variable domain (rest looked up from reference TRBV5-4 and TRBJ1-1): ETGVTQSPTHLIKTRGQQVTLRCSSQSGHNTVSWYQQALGQGPQFIFQYYREEENGRGNFPPRFSGLQFPNYSSELNVNALELDDSALYLCASSLEAGPNTEAFFGQGTRLTVV.

The chain recombines TRBV9 with TRBJ1-5; 9 bases line up with TRBD1. Trimming took 0 bases from V and 9 from J; bases not matched to a gene: 7. Germline CDR1 and CDR2: SGDLS and YYNGEE. This CDR3 is built from 15 residues. CDR3 sequence reads: CASSVDDRGIGPQHF. In DNA form, the CDR3 reads TGTGCCAGCAGCGTAGACGACAGGGGGATTGGGCCCCAGCATTTT. The full variable domain, in which reference TRBV9 and TRBJ1-5 provide the parts outside the CDR3, is DSGVTQTPKHLITATGQRVTLRCSPRSGDLSVYWYQQSLDQGLQFLIQYYNGEERAKGNILERFSAQQFPDLHSELNLSSLELGDSALYFCASSVDDRGIGPQHFGDGTRLSIL.

The chain combines TRBV10-2 with TRBJ2-1, with TRBD2 matching over 7 bases. With 8 bases clipped from V and 9 bases from J, the junction kept 10 bases outside the gene matches. Germline-derived CDR1 and CDR2 are WSHSY and SAAADI. The CDR3 totals 13 residues. The CDR3 loop reads CASGGEWGGEQFF. The CDR3 DNA reads as TGCGCCAGCGGGGGGGAGTGGGGCGGTGAGCAGTTCTTC.

This chain uses TRBV7-2 with TRBJ2-2; the D gene could be TRBD1 or TRBD2 (5 bases each). The CDR3 length is 18 residues. Trimming pared 5 bases from V and 3 bases from J, leaving 22 bases between. Per the germline V gene, CDR1 is SGHTA and CDR2 is FQGNSA. This CDR3 is CASSPNIGLGTDTGELFF. Written as DNA, the CDR3 is TGTGCCAGCAGCCCCAATATCGGACTTGGGACCGACACCGGGGAGCTGTTTTTT.

This clone showed up many times. The gene calls are TRBV27 and TRBJ1-4, with 10 bases aligning to TRBD1. Looked up from germline, CDR1 is MNHEY and CDR2 is SMNVEV (reference sequence). This CDR3 contains 15 residues. With V trimmed by 5 bases and J by 7 bases, 7 bases remained unmatched. The CDR3, as DNA: TGTGCCAGCAGTGTGGGGACAGGGGTGGGTGAAAAACTGTTTTTT. It translates to CASSVGTGVGEKLFF.

V usage is TRBV6-6 and J usage is TRBJ2-5; weak D call: TRBD1 (8 bases). Germline lookup yields CDR1 MNHNY and CDR2 SVGAGI (reference sequence). V dropped 5 bases and J dropped 9 bases, with 16 bases sitting between them. The CDR3 is made up of 13 amino acids. In DNA form, the CDR3 reads TGTGCCAGCAGTGAGACAGGGGAGGGGGCCCAGTACTTC. It codes for CASSETGEGAQYF.